A single sample gave rise to the 24 T cell receptor beta chains below, sequenced in a study of shared clonotypes between healthy human individuals. The assay was immunoSEQ multiplex PCR, and TCRdb's table has in-frame clones only and misses some. The sample lists approximately 2.5 million clones, 90% to 95% occurring once. The sequenced sample was naive CD4+ T cells from PBMCs. Subset noted: CD45RA+ positively selected. The receptors here all came from a man between 18 and 35 years old in good health. Some clones in this sample may be carry-over from other donors' samples.

The chain combines TRBV2 with TRBJ1-2; 9 bases line up with TRBD1. The CDR3 has 14 residues. CDR1 and CDR2 (germline): SNHLY, FYNNEI. V was clipped by 6 bases and J by 8 bases; unmatched bases: 10. The chain's CDR3 is CASRDEGQGGGYTF. CDR3 nucleotide sequence: TGTGCCAGCAGGGACGAGGGACAGGGAGGAGGCTACACCTTC.

The chain is built from TRBV4-2 and TRBJ1-2; perhaps TRBD1 as D (6 bases). The V end was cut by 0 bases, the J end by 6 bases, with 14 bases between. There are 15 residues in the CDR3. CDR1 is LGHNA and CDR2 is YNFKEQ in the germline V gene. The DNA for the CDR3 is TGTGCCAGCAGCCAAGATTTGAAGGGGGAGCATGGCTACACCTTC. It is translated as CASSQDLKGEHGYTF.

This clone appeared once. J is TRBJ2-5 and V is TRBV13; the D is unclear. CDR1 and CDR2 (germline): PRHDT, FYEKMQ (reference sequence). The CDR3 consists of 13 residues. Trimming took off 1 base at V and 6 bases at J, with 9 bases between the two ends. The chain's CDR3 is CASSLVGLKTQYF. CDR3 nucleotide sequence: TGTGCCAGCAGCTTAGTGGGGTTGAAGACCCAGTACTTC.

This sequence joins TRBV14 and TRBJ2-3, with TRBD1 as a possible D gene (6 bases). The ends were cut back, 1 base at V and 4 bases at J, with 24 bases in the middle. This CDR3 has 19 residues. CDR1 and CDR2 from the germline V gene are SGHDN and FVKESK. This CDR3 reads CASSQGGRGSRIVADTQYF. Written as DNA, the CDR3 is TGTGCCAGCAGCCAAGGAGGCAGGGGTAGTCGTATAGTCGCAGATACGCAGTATTTT.

This clone appeared a single time. The chain combines TRBV28 with TRBJ2-1, with D unresolved. Germline CDR1 is MDHEN and CDR2 is SYDVKM. Trimming shortened V by 8 bases and J by 6 bases, and 11 bases separated the two germline ends. This CDR3 spans 12 amino acids. The CDR3 DNA reads as TGTGCCAGCCGTTCGTGGGGCAATGAGCAGTTCTTC. Translation: CASRSWGNEQFF.

The chain has TRBV19 and TRBJ2-1; possible D gene TRBD1, 5 bases. Germline CDR1 is LNHDA and CDR2 is SQIVND (reference sequence). The CDR3 totals 14 residues. Trimming took off 9 bases at V and 1 base at J, with 13 bases between the two ends. This chain's CDR3 is CASQDDRSYNEQFF. The CDR3 nucleotides are TGTGCCAGCCAAGATGACAGATCCTACAATGAGCAGTTCTTC.

The gene calls are TRBV4-3 and TRBJ2-1, with D tentatively TRBD2 (5 bases). With 0 bases removed from V and 4 bases from J, the gap between germline ends came to 19 bases. The CDR3 totals 18 residues. Per germline, CDR1 LGHNA and CDR2 YSLEER. The CDR3 spells CASSQDFIVGVSYNEQFF. CDR3 nucleotide sequence: TGCGCCAGCAGCCAAGACTTTATAGTCGGGGTATCTTACAATGAGCAGTTCTTC.

To note about this clone: Other DNA sequences within the sample encode an identical CDR3. This chain uses TRBV7-7 with TRBJ2-1, with TRBD2 matching over 9 bases. CDR3 size: 15 residues. Trimming cost V 3 bases and J 6 bases; bases outside gene matches: 6. Germline-derived CDR1 and CDR2 are SSHAT and FNYEAQ (reference sequence). In nucleotides, the CDR3 is TGTGCCAGCAGCTTGGGGCTAGCGGGGCTCAATGAGCAGTTCTTC. Translating it yields CASSLGLAGLNEQFF.

The chain employs TRBV5-1 and TRBJ1-1; perhaps TRBD1 as D (5 bases). Deletions cut 4 bases from V and 3 bases from J, with 16 bases between. Germline values: CDR1 SGHRS, CDR2 YFSETQ. The CDR3 covers 15 residues. DNA for the CDR3: TGCGCCAGCAGCGTCCAGGGCGTGGGTGACACTGAAGCTTTCTTT. Residues: CASSVQGVGDTEAFF.

The chain combines TRBV6-6 with TRBJ2-1, with TRBD2 identical over 7 bases. The CDR3 has 11 amino acids. The V and J ends lost 6 bases and 10 bases, in that order; junction bases with no gene match: 3. Germline assignment: CDR1 MNHNY and CDR2 SVGAGI (reference sequence). CDR3 sequence (DNA): TGTGCCAGCAGGAAACTAGCGGAGCAGTTCTTC. Translating it yields CASRKLAEQFF.

The chain links TRBV19 to TRBJ2-7; 14 nucleotides align to TRBD2. Germline lookup yields CDR1 LNHDA and CDR2 SQIVND (reference sequence). The ends lost 0 bases at V and 7 bases at J; junction bases unmatched: 8. CDR3 length: 17 amino acids. The CDR3 is CASSIDRLAGGPREQYF. In DNA form, the CDR3 reads TGTGCCAGTAGTATAGATCGACTAGCGGGAGGGCCTAGGGAGCAGTACTTC.

The rearrangement joins TRBV29-1 to TRBJ2-5, with a possible D match to TRBD2 (6 bases). Trimming shortened V by 0 bases and J by 5 bases, and 10 bases separated the two germline ends. The germline CDR1 and CDR2 sequences are SQVTM and ANQGSEA. The CDR3 extends over 13 amino acids. The CDR3 protein is CSVEENGSETQYF. The CDR3 nucleotides are TGCAGCGTTGAAGAGAACGGGAGTGAGACCCAGTACTTC.

CDR3 nucleotide sequence: TGTGCCAGTAGTAGGGGCAGGGGAAATCAGCCCCAGCATTTT. Its translation: CASSRGRGNQPQHF. The genes are TRBV19 and TRBJ1-5; D is perhaps TRBD1 (6 bases). In germline, CDR1 is LNHDA, CDR2 SQIVND (reference sequence). V lost 4 bases and J 4 bases, leaving 11 bases between the germline ends. The CDR3 runs 14 residues. Variable domain in full (rest from reference TRBV19 and TRBJ1-5): DGGITQSPKYLFRKEGQNVTLSCEQNLNHDAMYWYRQDPGQGLRLIYYSQIVNDFQKGDIAEGYSVSREKKESFPLTVTSAQKNPTAFYLCASSRGRGNQPQHFGDGTRLSIL.

This sequence joins TRBV7-9 and TRBJ2-5; 8 positions agree with TRBD1. The CDR3 contains 16 residues. V lost 5 bases, J lost 5 bases, and 13 bases stayed unmatched. CDR1 and CDR2 from the germline V gene are SEHNR and FQNEAQ (reference sequence). In DNA, the CDR3 is TGTGCCAGCAGCGAACAGGGGACAGGATCGTCCGAGACCCAGTACTTC. Amino acids: CASSEQGTGSSETQYF.

The genes are TRBV27 and TRBJ2-7; 9 bases map to TRBD1. Germline CDR1 reads MNHEY; CDR2 reads SMNVEV (reference sequence). The CDR3 contains 14 residues. Trimming at V came to 2 bases and at J to 5 bases, leaving 4 bases not matched to a gene. In DNA form, the CDR3 reads TGTGCCAGCAGTTTACGGACAGGGGAGAACGAGCAGTACTTC. This sequence encodes CASSLRTGENEQYF.

The chain employs TRBV2 and TRBJ1-1; D might be TRBD1 (6 bases). V lost 7 bases and J 1 base, leaving 13 bases between the germline ends. Germline V gives CDR1 SNHLY, CDR2 FYNNEI. This CDR3 is 14 amino acids long. CDR3 region: CASIEATGNTEAFF. The CDR3, as DNA: TGTGCCAGCATAGAAGCGACAGGGAACACTGAAGCTTTCTTT.

The chain uses TRBV6-1 and TRBJ2-1; possible D gene TRBD2, 5 bases. The V gene lost 5 bases and the J gene lost 8 bases, with 19 bases spanning the gap. This CDR3 contains 15 residues. Germline loops: CDR1 MNHNS, CDR2 SASEGT. CDR3 loop: CASSSLALGGHEQFF. CDR3 DNA: TGTGCCAGCAGTAGTCTAGCTCTAGGTGGCCATGAGCAGTTCTTC.

This clone was seen a handful of times. The chain carries TRBV29-1 and TRBJ1-1; D not resolved. Germline CDR1 and CDR2: SQVTM and ANQGSEA. The CDR3 loop spans 10 amino acids. Deletions cut 7 bases from V and 3 bases from J, with 6 bases between. CDR3 sequence: CSAADTEAFF. For the CDR3, the DNA is TGCAGCGCCGCCGACACTGAAGCTTTCTTT.

The rearrangement links TRBV5-6 to TRBJ2-7; tentatively, D is TRBD1 (6 bases). Trimming stripped 2 bases from V and 4 bases from J, with 16 bases between. CDR1 is SGHDT and CDR2 is YYEEEE in the germline V gene. The CDR3 loop spans 15 amino acids. CDR3 in DNA: TGTGCCAGCAGCTTCACACAGACAGGAAATTACGAGCAGTACTTC. Protein sequence: CASSFTQTGNYEQYF.

The chain recombines TRBV5-4 with TRBJ2-7, with 15 bases lining up with TRBD2. Germline loops: CDR1 SGHNT, CDR2 YYREEE (reference sequence). The CDR3 length is 18 residues. V trimming: 0 bases; J trimming: 5 bases; junction bases outside the gene matches: 9. This CDR3 is CASSLGGLAGGPTHEQYF. The DNA of the CDR3 is TGTGCCAGCAGCTTGGGTGGACTAGCGGGAGGGCCCACCCACGAGCAGTACTTC.

This clone appeared once. The chain recombines TRBV11-3 with TRBJ2-3; D remains unclear. This CDR3 is 18 amino acids long. Germline CDR1 reads SGHNT; CDR2 reads YENEEA. Trimming took 1 base from V and 1 from J, leaving 18 bases between them. CDR3 sequence reads: CASSLGTAFGPGTDTQYF. The CDR3 DNA follows: TGTGCCAGCAGCTTAGGGACCGCGTTCGGGCCCGGCACAGATACGCAGTATTTT.

The chain links TRBV5-1 to TRBJ2-5; no reliable D call. Germline V gene data show CDR1 as SGHRS and CDR2 as YFSETQ. Deletions cut 0 bases from V and 0 bases from J, with 6 bases between. The CDR3 contains 14 residues. The CDR3 bases are TGCGCCAGCAGCTTGGACCCGCACCAAGAGACCCAGTACTTC. Translation gives CASSLDPHQETQYF.

Here the CDR3 reads CASRGIGTANTGELFF. In DNA, the CDR3 is TGTGCCAGCAGGGGGATCGGGACAGCCAACACCGGGGAGCTGTTTTTT. The rearrangement uses TRBV7-8 and TRBJ2-2; TRBD1 matches 7 bases. Trimming cost V 6 bases and J 2 bases; bases outside gene matches: 9. CDR3 length equals 16 residues. The germline V gene has CDR1 SGHVS and CDR2 FQNEAQ.

The rearrangement joins TRBV28 to TRBJ2-1, with 8 positions matching TRBD2. This CDR3 has 15 amino acids. Germline V gene data show CDR1 as MDHEN and CDR2 as SYDVKM. V lost 6 bases to trimming and J lost 6 bases; unmatched junction nucleotides: 10. CDR3 region: CASSQTSGYANEQFF. The CDR3 DNA follows: TGTGCCAGCAGCCAAACTAGCGGCTACGCCAATGAGCAGTTCTTC.